A single sample gave rise to the 30 T cell receptor beta chains below, sequenced in a study of blood T cell repertoires in COVID-19. TCRdb's copy holds only in-frame clones and misses some; the assay was immunoSEQ multiplex PCR. The sample lists 200,000 to 300,000 clones, around 80% occurring once. The sequencing input was peripheral blood. The origin of the receptors is a middle-aged man who had recovered from COVID-19.

This chain links TRBV27 with TRBJ2-3, with TRBD2 matching over 9 bases. After removal of 8 bases from V and 1 base from J, the junction contained 1 base not matched to a gene. CDR1 MNHEY and CDR2 SMNVEV come from the germline V gene (reference sequence). The CDR3 has 13 amino acids. CDR3 sequence reads: CASGGRGTDTQYF. The CDR3 DNA sequence: TGTGCCAGCGGCGGGAGGGGCACAGATACGCAGTATTTT.

The chain's CDR3 is CASSDSPPRTGVSNQPQHF. CDR3 nucleotides: TGTGCCAGCAGTGACTCCCCACCCCGGACAGGGGTTAGCAATCAGCCCCAGCATTTT. The V call is TRBV6-4, the J call TRBJ1-5, with 9 positions matching TRBD1. Germline trimming cut 0 bases from V and 0 bases from J; bases unmatched to any gene: 9. CDR1 and CDR2 (germline): MRHNA, SNTAGT. The length of the CDR3 is 19 residues.

A word on this clone: Distinct nucleotide sequences in the sample also encode this CDR3. The rearrangement links TRBV27 to TRBJ2-3; perhaps TRBD1 as D (6 bases). CDR1 MNHEY and CDR2 SMNVEV come from the germline V gene (reference sequence). The CDR3 consists of 14 residues. V was trimmed by 0 bases and J by 4 bases, leaving 8 bases between them. The CDR3 DNA follows: TGTGCCAGCAGTTTATCCTCAGGGGCAGATACGCAGTATTTT. Amino acids: CASSLSSGADTQYF.

The gene calls are TRBV7-9 and TRBJ2-7; 11 nucleotides line up with TRBD1. J was trimmed by 0 bases and V by 6 bases; bases with no gene match: 7. There are 16 residues in the CDR3. The germline CDR1 and CDR2 sequences are SEHNR and FQNEAQ (reference sequence). CDR3 region: CASSNPGTGGSYEQYF. In nucleotides, the CDR3 is TGTGCCAGCAGTAACCCCGGGACAGGGGGCTCCTACGAGCAGTACTTC.

J is TRBJ2-5 and V is TRBV9; 13 bases match TRBD2. Trimming took 4 bases from V and 1 from J; bases not matched to a gene: 10. Germline CDR1 SGDLS, CDR2 YYNGEE. The length of the CDR3 is 18 residues. Here the CDR3 DNA reads TGTGCCAGCAGCCCCCGACTAGCGGGAGGATTTTCCCAAGAGACCCAGTACTTC. Encoded protein: CASSPRLAGGFSQETQYF. Full variable domain (missing parts from reference TRBV9 and TRBJ2-5): DSGVTQTPKHLITATGQRVTLRCSPRSGDLSVYWYQQSLDQGLQFLIQYYNGEERAKGNILERFSAQQFPDLHSELNLSSLELGDSALYFCASSPRLAGGFSQETQYFGPGTRLLVL.

The chain has TRBV19 and TRBJ2-1; the match to TRBD2 covers 7 bases. The CDR3 runs to 14 residues. From germline, CDR1 is LNHDA and CDR2 SQIVND (reference sequence). The V segment lost 3 bases and the J segment 6 bases; nucleotides outside the gene matches: 5. The CDR3 loop is CASSIWRESNEQFF. The DNA for the CDR3 is TGTGCCAGTAGTATTTGGCGGGAGTCCAATGAGCAGTTCTTC.

The rearrangement uses TRBV4-3 and TRBJ2-4, with 7 bases that match TRBD1. Looked up from germline, CDR1 is LGHNA and CDR2 is YSLEER. This CDR3 has 20 amino acids. Unmatched junction bases numbered 20, after V lost 6 bases and J lost 0 bases. CDR3 residues: CASRGYEGAGDLLAKNIQYF. The CDR3 coding sequence is TGCGCCAGCAGGGGGTACGAGGGGGCGGGTGATCTCTTAGCCAAAAACATTCAGTACTTC.

This clone was found once. This chain uses TRBV4-3 with TRBJ2-7, with 8 positions matching TRBD1. This CDR3 contains 16 residues. Trimming at V came to 2 bases and at J to 3 bases, leaving 9 bases not matched to a gene. Germline V gives CDR1 LGHNA, CDR2 YSLEER. The DNA of the CDR3 is TGCGCCAGCAGCCAACGCCTGACAGGGGCTGGCTACGAGCAGTACTTC. Translating it yields CASSQRLTGAGYEQYF.

The V and J genes are TRBV27 and TRBJ1-5; TRBD1 matches 8 bases. Germline V gives CDR1 MNHEY, CDR2 SMNVEV (reference sequence). Trimming removed 6 bases from V and 6 bases from J; junction bases left unmatched: 10. The CDR3 spans 15 residues. CDR3 protein: CASRRQGHAGQPQHF. The CDR3 bases are TGTGCCAGCAGAAGACAGGGGCACGCAGGTCAGCCCCAGCATTTT.

This clone was seen just once. The chain uses TRBV5-1 and TRBJ2-1; 10 bases line up with TRBD2. V was clipped by 0 bases and J by 14 bases; unmatched bases: 8. Germline V gives CDR1 SGHRS, CDR2 YFSETQ. CDR3 length: 14 amino acids. CDR3 sequence (DNA): TGCGCCAGCAGCTTGGGAATCCTAGCGGGAGTTGAGTTCTTC. Residues: CASSLGILAGVEFF.

This clone was detected only a few times. J is TRBJ1-2 and V is TRBV27; tentative D call: TRBD1 (6 bases). The CDR3 totals 14 residues. Germline V lookup: CDR1 MNHEY, CDR2 SMNVEV (reference sequence). Trimming took off 5 bases at V and 0 bases at J, with 10 bases between the two ends. CDR3 loop: CASSPQGSNYGYTF. For the CDR3, the DNA is TGTGCCAGCAGTCCGCAGGGGTCTAACTATGGCTACACCTTC.

The V call is TRBV7-2, the J call TRBJ2-3; 13 bases agree with TRBD2. The CDR3 covers 16 residues. V gave up 0 bases and J gave up 7 bases; unmatched junction bases: 4. Germline V gene data show CDR1 as SGHTA and CDR2 as FQGNSA. The CDR3 bases are TGTGCCAGCAGCTTAGCGGGACTAGCGGGGAAAAATACGCAGTATTTT. This encodes CASSLAGLAGKNTQYF.

The chain joins TRBV6-1 to TRBJ2-5; TRBD1 agrees at 8 bases. Germline assignment: CDR1 MNHNS and CDR2 SASEGT. The ends lost 1 base at V and 2 bases at J; junction bases unmatched: 3. This CDR3 is built from 15 residues. The CDR3 DNA is TGTGCCAGCAGTGAAGGGACAGGGTTTCAAGAGACCCAGTACTTC. Residues: CASSEGTGFQETQYF.

This clone was seen more than once but under ten times. The V gene is TRBV9, the J gene TRBJ2-5; the D is unclear. This CDR3 has 12 residues. Per the germline V gene, CDR1 is SGDLS and CDR2 is YYNGEE. The ends were cut back, 3 bases at V and 7 bases at J, with 10 bases in the middle. The CDR3 sequence is CASSAPRGTQYF. CDR3 nucleotides: TGTGCCAGCAGCGCGCCCCGAGGGACCCAGTACTTC.

The genes are TRBV19 and TRBJ2-3, with 10 bases that match TRBD2. V was clipped by 3 bases and J by 4 bases; unmatched bases: 7. The CDR3 has 16 amino acids. Per germline, CDR1 LNHDA and CDR2 SQIVND (reference sequence). In DNA form, the CDR3 reads TGTGCCAGTAGTATTCCTAGCGGGGGAAGGGCAGATACGCAGTATTTT. Protein product: CASSIPSGGRADTQYF.

With respect to this clone: The same CDR3 can be traced to other DNA sequences in this sample. The rearrangement uses TRBV5-1 and TRBJ2-6; D ambiguous. The V end was cut by 0 bases, the J end by 0 bases, with 4 bases between. The CDR3 extends over 15 amino acids. Germline V gene data show CDR1 as SGHRS and CDR2 as YFSETQ. The CDR3 nucleotides read TGCGCCAGCAGCTTGGACAGCTCTGGGGCCAACGTCCTGACTTTC. Translating it yields CASSLDSSGANVLTF.

V is TRBV5-4 and J is TRBJ2-1; D might be TRBD2 (6 bases). V was clipped by 2 bases and J by 6 bases, with 18 bases between them. The CDR3 consists of 16 residues. CDR1 is SGHNT and CDR2 is YYREEE in the germline V gene (reference sequence). CDR3 protein: CASSLNAGLSGNEQFF. CDR3 bases: TGTGCCAGCAGCTTAAACGCGGGGCTATCAGGCAATGAGCAGTTCTTC.

The gene calls are TRBV6-2 or TRBV6-3 and TRBJ2-1; a possible D gene is TRBD2 (6 bases). The CDR3 sequence is 13 residues long. Looked up from germline, CDR1 is MNHEY and CDR2 is SVGEGT. Trimming shortened V by 2 bases and J by 6 bases, and 8 bases separated the two germline ends. The CDR3 nucleotides are TGTGCCAGCAGTTACGGAGGGCTCAATGAGCAGTTCTTC. Translating it yields CASSYGGLNEQFF.

The chain is built from TRBV2 and TRBJ2-5; weak D call: TRBD2 (5 bases). V lost 3 bases to trimming and J lost 5 bases, with 10 bases between them. This CDR3 is 13 amino acids long. CDR1 SNHLY and CDR2 FYNNEI come from the germline V gene. The CDR3 region is CASSEWTGETQYF. Written as DNA, the CDR3 is TGTGCCAGCAGTGAGTGGACTGGTGAGACCCAGTACTTC.

The chain is built from TRBV5-1 and TRBJ2-1, with 11 bases lining up with TRBD1. The CDR3 is made up of 16 amino acids. V dropped 5 bases and J dropped 7; count of bases not matched to a gene: 11. Per germline, CDR1 SGHRS and CDR2 YFSETQ. The CDR3 DNA is TGCGCCAGCAGACCCGGACAGGGGGCGTTTTTTAATGAGCAGTTCTTC. Translation: CASRPGQGAFFNEQFF.

The V call is TRBV7-2, the J call TRBJ2-3, with 8 bases lining up with TRBD2. After removal of 4 bases from V and 0 bases from J, the junction contained 12 bases not matched to a gene. Germline V lookup: CDR1 SGHTA, CDR2 FQGNSA. The length of the CDR3 is 18 residues. CDR3 nucleotides: TGTGCCAGCAGCTCCGTCCTCACTAGCGGAAGGAGCACAGATACGCAGTATTTT. This codes for CASSSVLTSGRSTDTQYF.

The J gene is TRBJ2-1, the V gene TRBV10-3; TRBD2 matches at 7 bases. Germline trimming cut 0 bases from V and 0 bases from J; bases unmatched to any gene: 5. The germline CDR1 and CDR2 sequences are ENHRY and SYGVKD. CDR3 length: 17 residues. DNA of the CDR3: TGTGCCATCAGTGAGTCGGGGACTACCTTCTCCTACAATGAGCAGTTCTTC. This encodes CAISESGTTFSYNEQFF.

The J gene is TRBJ2-5, the V gene TRBV29-1; perhaps TRBD1 as D (5 bases). This CDR3 is 13 amino acids long. V lost 4 bases and J lost 4, with 13 bases in between. Germline V lookup: CDR1 SQVTM, CDR2 ANQGSEA. CDR3 DNA: TGCAGCGTTGGCGTTGGGGCTGGAGAGACCCAGTACTTC. The encoded protein is CSVGVGAGETQYF.

This clone was seen a few times. The genes are TRBV6-5 and TRBJ2-1, with D maybe TRBD1 (6 bases). CDR1 is MNHEY, CDR2 SVGAGI, per germline. There are 16 residues in the CDR3. Between the trimmed V and J ends, which lost 2 bases and 6 bases, there was a span of 17 bases. In DNA form, the CDR3 reads TGTGCCAGCAGTTACGATCGGGATCCCAGGGGCAATGAGCAGTTCTTC. This codes for CASSYDRDPRGNEQFF.

V and J are TRBV13 and TRBJ1-1, with 8 bases fitting TRBD1. CDR1 is PRHDT and CDR2 is FYEKMQ in the germline V gene (reference sequence). The CDR3 totals 15 residues. V was clipped by 4 bases and J by 5 bases; unmatched bases: 9. The chain's CDR3 is CASSSSRQGRTEAFF. The CDR3, as DNA: TGTGCCAGCAGCTCGAGTCGACAGGGGAGGACTGAAGCTTTCTTT.

The rearrangement joins TRBV27 to TRBJ2-5, with D uncertain. The V gene lost 0 bases and the J gene lost 1 base, with 9 bases spanning the gap. CDR1 is MNHEY, CDR2 SMNVEV, per germline (reference sequence). CDR3 length: 15 amino acids. As DNA, the CDR3 is TGTGCCAGCAGTTTATCGGCCGTAACCCAAGAGACCCAGTACTTC. As protein: CASSLSAVTQETQYF.

This clone has only one observation. The chain has TRBV11-2 and TRBJ2-7, with TRBD2 matching 9 bases. After removal of 4 bases from V and 3 bases from J, the junction contained 7 bases not matched to a gene. Germline V gives CDR1 SGHAT, CDR2 FQNNGV. The CDR3 is 15 residues long. The CDR3: CASSWSSGTNYEQYF. CDR3 bases: TGTGCCAGCAGCTGGTCTAGCGGGACCAACTACGAGCAGTACTTC.

This clone was counted only a few times. The V call is TRBV19, the J call TRBJ1-1, with D maybe TRBD1 (6 bases). CDR1 and CDR2 (germline): LNHDA, SQIVND (reference sequence). Trimming took 4 bases from V and 3 from J, leaving 12 bases between them. The CDR3 length is 14 residues. CDR3 sequence (DNA): TGTGCCAGTAGTACCCGGACAGCAGACACTGAAGCTTTCTTT. It codes for CASSTRTADTEAFF.

The chain combines TRBV6-4 with TRBJ1-4; tentatively, D is TRBD1 (5 bases). Between the trimmed V and J ends, which lost 2 bases and 8 bases, there was a span of 21 bases. Germline assignment: CDR1 MRHNA and CDR2 SNTAGT. CDR3 size: 17 residues. The CDR3 loop is CASSDPYRGRVGEKLFF. The CDR3 DNA reads as TGTGCCAGCAGTGACCCTTACCGGGGGAGGGTCGGCGAAAAACTGTTTTTT.

This chain links TRBV7-2 with TRBJ1-1; weak D call: TRBD1 (6 bases). CDR1 and CDR2 (germline): SGHTA, FQGNSA. This CDR3 contains 14 residues. Trimming cost V 0 bases and J 6 bases, with 11 bases left between them. In DNA, the CDR3 is TGTGCCAGCAGCTTAGCAGCAGGGGCCTCTGAAGCTTTCTTT. Translated: CASSLAAGASEAFF.